This TCR beta chain was captured by sequencing in a study of blood T cell repertoires in COVID-19. Study information: Sources were T cells, B-cell-depleted T cells, or PBMCs; the material itself was cDNA or gDNA.

V was pared by 3 bases and J by 7 bases, with 9 bases between. This CDR3 has 13 amino acids. The germline CDR1 and CDR2 sequences are MNHEY and SVGAGI. Source study methods: By means of reference gene primer amplification, nucleated cell counts were estimated. This table comes from immunoSEQ multiplex PCR, and its TCRdb copy is limited to in-frame clones, with some not included. The D gene and trimming were derived from the DNA, and the V and J assignments and clone size from that table. The table shows about 270,000 clones, with roughly 86% occurring only once. The V gene is TRBV6-5, the J gene TRBJ1-4; D ambiguous. Sequencing was carried out using peripheral blood. This receptor was identified in a man aged 35 to 55 with active or convalescent COVID-19. This chain's CDR3 is CASSYSLAEKLFF. CDR3 DNA: TGTGCCAGCAGTTATTCCTTGGCTGAAAAACTGTTTTTT.